Listed below are T cell receptor beta chains from one sample, sequenced in a study of blood T cell repertoires in COVID-19. TCRdb keeps only in-frame clones here, not all; method: immunoSEQ multiplex PCR. The sample contains some 46,000 clones, around 75% of which appear only once. The sample was peripheral blood. Every receptor here comes from an elderly man with acute or convalescent COVID-19. CDR3s leave out the opening cysteine and the closing phenylalanine or tryptophan. Each record gives: J gene, D gene, V gene, CDR3 protein. A D gene is named only where the DNA matches it firmly.

>TRBJ2-1|-|TRBV7-3
ASSLRRGDEQF
>TRBJ1-2|-|TRBV28
ASSFRDTFYGYT
>TRBJ2-7|TRBD2|TRBV7-6
ASSLTPTSGVTYEQY
>TRBJ2-7|-|TRBV6-5
ASSYPGPAPYEQY
>TRBJ2-1|-|TRBV9
ASSVAGRGSEQF
>TRBJ1-6|-|TRBV7-9
ASSLRGDDSPLH
>TRBJ2-1|-|TRBV10-3
AISEPVNNEQF
>TRBJ1-4|TRBD1|TRBV18
ASSPVQGATNEKLF
>TRBJ2-1|-|TRBV6-5
ASSRAVISYNEQF
>TRBJ1-5|-|TRBV2
ASSAKDFSNQPQH
>TRBJ2-3|TRBD2|TRBV15
ATSRDRLAVSTDTQY
>TRBJ2-1|TRBD1|TRBV24-1
ATSDATGKVSNEQF
>TRBJ2-1|-|TRBV9
ASSKRTSLLNEQF
>TRBJ2-5|-|TRBV9
ASSKGRGLQETQY
>TRBJ1-5|TRBD1|TRBV10-3
AISLGAGGQPQH
>TRBJ2-7|-|TRBV6-5
ASSFQGIPYEQY
>TRBJ1-5|TRBD1|TRBV2
ASSPTGGNQPQH
>TRBJ2-1|TRBD2|TRBV30
AWSPRLAGAYRHNEQF
>TRBJ2-2|TRBD2|TRBV7-8
ASSQRSGSPGELF
>TRBJ2-3|TRBD1|TRBV19
ASSIWTGIVADTQY
>TRBJ2-7|-|TRBV21-1
ASSNVDQGDGTSYEQY
>TRBJ2-5|TRBD2|TRBV2
ASTPGTSDETQY
>TRBJ2-1|TRBD2|TRBV7-2
ASSQSSGSAYNEQF
>TRBJ2-3|TRBD2|TRBV12-5
ASGHSGLAEFTDTQY
>TRBJ2-7|-|TRBV11-2
ASSFGIGVSYEQY
>TRBJ1-1|TRBD1|TRBV28
ASSLYNRGSTEAF
>TRBJ2-1|TRBD2|TRBV6-5
ASSRTSGVYNEQF
>TRBJ2-2|-|TRBV6-5
ASMNDYTGELF
>TRBJ2-7|-|TRBV5-1
ASSLADEQY
>TRBJ1-6|-|TRBV7-2
ASSPVRGLNSPLH
>TRBJ2-7|TRBD1|TRBV18
ASSPGTGVYEQY
>TRBJ1-5|TRBD1|TRBV6-6
ASSSGQFNQPQH
>TRBJ2-7|-|TRBV11-2
ASSLVAGLYEQY
>TRBJ2-7|TRBD2|TRBV28
ASSPWTSGDYEQY
>TRBJ1-4|-|TRBV28
ASSPQTREKLF
>TRBJ2-1|-|TRBV6-5
ASSYTGNNEQF
>TRBJ1-1|-|TRBV30
AWSPLFDRTEAF
>TRBJ2-7|-|TRBV7-6
ASSLITGRDEQY
>TRBJ2-7|TRBD2|TRBV9
ASSPSGRPYEQY
>TRBJ2-2|TRBD1|TRBV7-2
ASTRGDRDYPGELF
>TRBJ2-1|TRBD2|TRBV28
ASSALAGGRGEQF
>TRBJ1-4|-|TRBV18
ASSPVRTEVNEKLF
>TRBJ1-1|-|TRBV2
ASRDWRNTEAF
>TRBJ2-5|TRBD1|TRBV7-9
ASSSGQGLEETQY
>TRBJ2-7|-|TRBV3-1/TRBV3-2
ASSPQAKTGEQY
>TRBJ2-5|TRBD2|TRBV2
ASSDPGLAGGGETQY
>TRBJ2-6|-|TRBV15
ATSRVISGANVLT
>TRBJ2-5|-|TRBV7-2
ASSRARGRIETQY